What follows are 10 T cell receptor beta chains derived from one specimen sequenced in a study of blood T cells in healthy people across ages. Through a sample-barcoded 5' primer and a J-beta primer mix, a second PCR was run for roughly 7 to 12 cycles. Using its own MiXCR run on the 5' RACE reads, TCRdb lists one record per CDR3 protein. Of fewer than 1,000,000 distinct CDR3 sequences listed, 46% are singletons. Sequenced: blood. The receptors derive from a man older than 75 in good health.

The chain couples TRBV29-1 to TRBJ2-2, with 9 nucleotides matching TRBD1. CDR1 is SQVTM and CDR2 is ANQGSEA in the germline V gene. This CDR3 has 14 residues. After removal of 6 bases from V and 0 bases from J, the junction contained 2 bases not matched to a gene. This CDR3 reads CSVGTGTNTGELFF. As DNA, the CDR3 is TGCAGCGTCGGGACAGGGACGAACACCGGGGAGCTGTTTTTT.

J is TRBJ1-5 and V is TRBV7-9; maybe TRBD1 (6 bases). Looked up from germline, CDR1 is SEHNR and CDR2 is FQNEAQ (reference sequence). The CDR3 consists of 13 residues. V dropped 3 bases and J dropped 6 bases, with 9 bases sitting between them. CDR3 sequence: CASSLEGGQPQHF. The CDR3 DNA reads TGTGCCAGCAGCTTGGAGGGGGGTCAGCCCCAGCATTTT.

This chain links TRBV25-1 with TRBJ2-7; 8 bases are a match to TRBD1. The V gene's germline CDR1 is MGHDK and CDR2 SYGVNS. V was clipped by 3 bases and J by 0 bases; unmatched bases: 4. The CDR3 loop spans 15 amino acids. The CDR3 reads CASSDAGQASYEQYF. CDR3 DNA sequence: TGTGCCAGCAGTGACGCGGGACAGGCCTCCTACGAGCAGTACTTC.

This chain uses TRBV9 with TRBJ2-7; 11 bases map to TRBD2. After removal of 3 bases from V and 7 bases from J, the junction contained 9 bases not matched to a gene. The CDR3 sequence is 15 residues long. Germline values: CDR1 SGDLS, CDR2 YYNGEE. Here the CDR3 DNA reads TGTGCCAGCAGCGCGAGACTAGCGGGGTACAATGAGCAGTACTTC. Amino acid sequence: CASSARLAGYNEQYF.

This clonotype was recorded a few times. The chain is built from TRBV29-1 and TRBJ2-5; D ambiguous. The end of the DNA aligns better with TRBJ2-7, so the J call may be wrong. Germline CDR1 is SQVTM and CDR2 is ANQGSEA. The CDR3 has 14 residues. In nucleotides, the CDR3 is TGCAGCGTTGGGATTAGTGGGGATCTGGGCGAGCAGTACTTC. Translation: CSVGISGDLGEQYF.

This clonotype was detected a few times. The chain combines TRBV5-1 with TRBJ2-6; D is ambiguous. The CDR3 length is 16 residues. V was shortened by 4 bases and J by 3 bases, with 14 bases between the two germline ends. In germline, CDR1 is SGHRS, CDR2 YFSETQ. The CDR3 loop is CASSPPGLSGANVLTF. The CDR3 DNA follows: TGCGCCAGCAGCCCCCCCGGGCTTAGTGGGGCCAACGTCCTGACTTTC.

This clonotype was seen only a few times. The chain combines TRBV11-1 with TRBJ2-1; 8 bases match TRBD2. Germline assignment: CDR1 SGHAT and CDR2 FQDESV (reference sequence). CDR3 size: 14 residues. V shed 3 bases, J shed 7 bases, and the junction held 5 bases outside the gene matches. This chain's CDR3 is CASSFARLANEQFF. DNA for the CDR3: TGTGCCAGCAGCTTCGCCCGACTAGCGAATGAGCAGTTCTTC.

V gene TRBV6-1 combines with J gene TRBJ2-5; D possibly corresponds to TRBD2 (5 bases). Germline CDR1 and CDR2: MNHNS and SASEGT. This CDR3 is built from 12 residues. Between the trimmed V and J ends, which lost 7 bases and 11 bases, there was a span of 17 bases. The CDR3 region has the DNA TGTGCCAGCATCCGATCCCTCGGGGAGCAGTACTTC. This gives the protein CASIRSLGEQYF.

The rearrangement links TRBV7-9 to TRBJ2-5, with 8 bases matching TRBD1. Germline assignment: CDR1 SEHNR and CDR2 FQNEAQ (reference sequence). This CDR3 has 14 amino acids. V gave up 5 bases and J gave up 11 bases; unmatched junction bases: 13. The CDR3 loop is CASSPPGQGPEQYF. CDR3 DNA sequence: TGTGCCAGCAGCCCCCCAGGACAGGGACCTGAGCAGTACTTC.

Worth noting for this clonotype: With a much larger clone just one base away, this may be a read error. This chain links TRBV12-3 or TRBV12-4 with TRBJ2-7; TRBD2 might be the D (5 bases). There are 12 residues in the CDR3. Trimming took 11 bases from V and 3 from J, leaving 14 bases between them. As DNA, the CDR3 is TGTGCCTGCTCTTCAGGAGGCTACGAGCAGTACTTC. Its translation: CACSSGGYEQYF.